These 29 T cell receptor beta chains were all obtained from the same sample, sequenced in a study of metastatic and nonmetastatic thyroid tumors. Using MiXCR, TCRdb reanalyzed the PCR reads. The table includes fewer than 55,000 clones, roughly 15% detected once. Thyroid surgery had not been preceded by any treatment in any patient. The sequencing sample was made of blood. Receptor source: a female donor with papillary thyroid cancer or a benign thyroid nodule (not recorded which). Some clones in this sample may be carry-over from other donors' samples.

This clone has ten or more counts. The chain has TRBV7-9 and TRBJ2-7; D might be TRBD2 (5 bases). V was clipped by 3 bases and J by 0 bases, with 9 bases between them. CDR1 SEHNR and CDR2 FQNEAQ come from the germline V gene (reference sequence). The CDR3 has 14 residues. DNA for the CDR3: TGTGCCAGCAGCTTCCAGGAGGCCTCCTACGAGCAGTACTTC. Translated: CASSFQEASYEQYF. The full variable domain, its missing parts supplied by reference TRBV7-9 and TRBJ2-7, is DTGVSQNPRHKITKRGQNVTFRCDPISEHNRLYWYRQTLGQGPEFLTYFQNEAQLEKSRLLSDRFSAERPKGSFSTLEIQRTEQGDSAMYLCASSFQEASYEQYFGPGTRLTVT.

Regarding this clone: A read error may be the cause here, since a much bigger clone is one base away. The V call is TRBV20-1, the J call TRBJ1-2; 10 bases line up with TRBD1. The CDR3 extends over 13 amino acids. Looked up from germline, CDR1 is DFQATT and CDR2 is SNEGSKA (reference sequence). The CDR3 loop reads CGLTGTGEDGYTF. Here the CDR3 DNA reads TGCGGTCTCACCGGGACAGGGGAGGATGGCTACACCTTC.

Ten or more counts support this clone. The chain recombines TRBV20-1 with TRBJ2-4; perhaps TRBD2 as D (7 bases). Germline V gene sequence: CDR1 DFQATT, CDR2 SNEGSKA (reference sequence). This CDR3 contains 15 residues. Trimming removed 5 bases at V and 4 bases at J, with 18 bases between. CDR3 amino acids: CSARGAGWGKNIQYF. DNA for the CDR3: TGCAGTGCTCGGGGGGCGGGATGGGGTAAAAACATTCAGTACTTC.

This clone has more than one count but fewer than ten. A single base separates this from a much larger clone, so it may be a read error. Additional DNA sequences in this sample encode the identical CDR3. The chain has TRBV7-6 and TRBJ2-7, with no clear D. V was cut by 1 base and J by 2 bases, with 12 bases left in between. Germline V gene lookup returns CDR1 SGHVS and CDR2 FNYEAQ. CDR3 length: 15 amino acids. Here the CDR3 reads CASSLGLDPAYEQYF. CDR3 coding DNA: TGTGCCAGCAGCTTAGGTCTGGATCCTGCCTACGAGCAGTACTTC.

This chain joins TRBV6-2 or TRBV6-3 and TRBJ1-5; tentatively, D is TRBD1 (6 bases). The CDR3 has 18 amino acids. CDR1 MNHEY and CDR2 SVGEGT come from the germline V gene. Trimming shortened V by 7 bases and J by 0 bases, and 22 bases separated the two germline ends. The CDR3 DNA reads TGTGCCAGCACACAAAATTTACCAGGGGCGACTAGCAATCAGCCCCAGCATTTT. It translates to CASTQNLPGATSNQPQHF.

This clone is categorized as medium-sized. The genes are TRBV6-1 and TRBJ2-7; unclear D gene. CDR1 is MNHNS, CDR2 SASEGT, per germline. V shed 4 bases and J shed 3 bases, with 4 bases lying between them. The CDR3 has 11 residues. DNA of the CDR3: TGTGCCAGCAGTGTGAACTACGAGCAGTACTTC. It encodes CASSVNYEQYF.

This clone was observed at least ten times. The sample has other DNA sequences that encode this CDR3 too. This chain connects TRBV11-3 to TRBJ2-3, with 8 bases fitting TRBD2. Germline CDR1 and CDR2: SGHNT and YENEEA. The CDR3 length is 14 residues. The ends lost 6 bases at V and 9 bases at J; junction bases unmatched: 11. The CDR3 here is CASRAGGLGSTQYF. The CDR3 bases are TGTGCCAGCAGGGCGGGGGGTCTGGGATCGACGCAGTATTTT.

There are a few counts of this clone. The chain is built from TRBV28 and TRBJ2-1; TRBD1 might be the D (6 bases). Trimming took 3 bases from V and 8 from J, leaving 14 bases between them. The CDR3 extends over 14 amino acids. CDR1 MDHEN and CDR2 SYDVKM come from the germline V gene. The CDR3 loop is CASSFPGTYYEQFF. The CDR3, as DNA: TGTGCCAGCAGTTTCCCTGGGACATACTATGAGCAGTTCTTC.

This clone was observed at least ten times. The chain recombines TRBV7-9 with TRBJ2-1; D might be TRBD2 (6 bases). Germline lookup yields CDR1 SEHNR and CDR2 FQNEAQ (reference sequence). V gave up 3 bases and J gave up 5 bases, with 11 bases separating them. The CDR3 runs to 14 residues. The CDR3 region is CASSLTRDNNEQFF. The DNA of the CDR3 is TGTGCCAGCAGCTTGACTAGGGATAACAATGAGCAGTTCTTC.

This chain uses TRBV7-2 with TRBJ1-2; no reliable D call. Trimming shortened V by 5 bases and J by 8 bases, and 18 bases separated the two germline ends. CDR1 SGHTA and CDR2 FQGNSA come from the germline V gene. This CDR3 spans 14 amino acids. CDR3 DNA: TGTGCCAGCAGCCCCGATCTGTGGGGTAACGGCTACACCTTC. Translating gives CASSPDLWGNGYTF.

The chain joins TRBV6-1 to TRBJ2-7; D may be TRBD1 or TRBD2 (5 bases each). The germline V gene encodes CDR1 MNHNS and CDR2 SASEGT. Trimming pared 6 bases from V and 1 base from J, leaving 10 bases between. This CDR3 spans 13 amino acids. The chain's CDR3 is CASRGTVSYEQYF. CDR3 nucleotides: TGTGCCAGCAGAGGGACGGTATCCTACGAGCAGTACTTC.

This clone was picked up many times. The chain couples TRBV19 to TRBJ1-4; 7 nucleotides line up with TRBD1. CDR1 LNHDA and CDR2 SQIVND come from the germline V gene (reference sequence). V shed 1 base and J 8 bases; nucleotides not matched to a gene: 4. This CDR3 is 14 amino acids long. Here the CDR3 reads CASSIGTGKEKLFF. DNA for the CDR3: TGTGCCAGTAGTATAGGGACAGGAAAGGAAAAACTGTTTTTT.

The sample holds many counts of this clone. This chain uses TRBV15 with TRBJ2-6; D not certain. V lost 0 bases, J lost 3 bases, and 9 bases lay in between. The germline gives CDR1 LNHNV, CDR2 YYDKDF (reference sequence). CDR3 size: 16 residues. The CDR3 reads CATSRDGPLGANVLTF. The CDR3 nucleotides read TGTGCCACCAGCAGAGATGGGCCCCTTGGGGCCAACGTCCTGACTTTC.

This clone was counted at least ten times. This chain connects TRBV20-1 to TRBJ1-2, with D unclear. The CDR3 sequence is 13 residues long. Germline V CDR1 and CDR2: DFQATT, SNEGSKA (reference sequence). With 0 bases removed from V and 3 bases from J, the gap between germline ends came to 8 bases. The DNA of the CDR3 is TGCAGTGCTAGAGAAGGGATATACTATGGCTACACCTTC. It translates to CSAREGIYYGYTF.

With regard to this clone: The missing conserved phenylalanine or tryptophan at the end of this CDR3 makes a read error likely. The chain joins TRBV28 to TRBJ2-7; 14 bases line up with TRBD2. The CDR3 spans 14 residues. Unmatched junction bases numbered 6, after V lost 5 bases and J lost 9 bases. The germline CDR1 and CDR2 sequences are MDHEN and SYDVKM. For the CDR3, the DNA is TGTGCCAGCAGTCGACTAGCGGGAGGGATAGTGCAGTACTTA. As protein: CASSRLAGGIVQYL.

Ten or more counts support this clone. This chain links TRBV10-3 with TRBJ2-3; D is possibly TRBD1 (5 bases). V lost 11 bases and J lost 6, with 21 bases in between. The CDR3 loop spans 14 amino acids. The germline V gene has CDR1 ENHRY and CDR2 SYGVKD. CDR3 bases: TGTGCCGCCCTTGGGGCTAACGCTTGGGATACGCAGTATTTT. Protein product: CAALGANAWDTQYF.

This clone was seen a handful of times. A clone one base away is much larger, so this may be a read error. In the same sample, other DNA sequences code for this CDR3. V gene TRBV20-1 combines with J gene TRBJ1-1; the match to TRBD1 covers 9 bases. V lost 3 bases to trimming and J lost 5 bases; unmatched junction nucleotides: 10. Germline V lookup: CDR1 DFQATT, CDR2 SNEGSKA (reference sequence). The CDR3 loop spans 15 amino acids. CDR3 in amino acids: CSARDTGQGWTEAFF. The CDR3 DNA reads TGCAGTGCTAGGGATACGGGACAGGGATGGACTGAAGCTTTCTTT.

This clone was recorded many times. This chain links TRBV24-1 with TRBJ2-5; 9 bases are a match to TRBD1. Looked up from germline, CDR1 is KGHDR and CDR2 is SFDVKD. CDR3 length: 15 amino acids. V shed 4 bases and J 5 bases; nucleotides not matched to a gene: 7. CDR3 sequence: CATSERTGDRETQYF. CDR3 nucleotides: TGTGCCACCAGTGAACGGACAGGGGACCGGGAGACCCAGTACTTC.

This clone occurred many times. The rearrangement links TRBV7-6 to TRBJ1-1; no reliable D call. Trimming removed 3 bases at V and 0 bases at J, with 11 bases between. CDR1 SGHVS and CDR2 FNYEAQ come from the germline V gene. CDR3 size: 15 residues. The CDR3 DNA follows: TGTGCCAGCAGCTTCAAAGCGTCTATGAACACTGAAGCTTTCTTT. Protein sequence: CASSFKASMNTEAFF.

This clone turned up a few times. For the CDR3, the DNA is TGTGCCAGCAGTGAACGATTGGGGGAGGCCTACGAGCAGTACTTC. This sequence encodes CASSERLGEAYEQYF. The chain carries TRBV12-3 or TRBV12-4 and TRBJ2-7; possible D gene TRBD2, 6 bases. Trimming took 5 bases from V and 2 from J, leaving 16 bases between them. This CDR3 has 15 residues.

The table lists this clone with a few counts. Possible read error: a much larger clone is one base away. The chain uses TRBV25-1 and TRBJ1-3; D remains ambiguous. V was pared by 4 bases and J by 0 bases, with 19 bases between. Germline CDR1 and CDR2: MGHDK and SYGVNS. This CDR3 has 18 amino acids. The CDR3: CASSAPTVTSISGNTIYF. DNA for the CDR3: TGTGCCAGCAGTGCTCCCACCGTGACGTCGATCTCTGGAAACACCATATATTTT.

Only a few counts were recorded for this clone. The chain has TRBV6-1 and TRBJ2-5; D is undetermined. The V gene lost 2 bases and the J gene lost 9 bases, with 16 bases spanning the gap. This CDR3 has 14 residues. Germline V gives CDR1 MNHNS, CDR2 SASEGT. The DNA of the CDR3 is TGTGCCAGCAGTGAAACTCACAGCCTAAGGGCCCAGTACTTC. This translates into CASSETHSLRAQYF.

This clone was picked up many times. The chain is built from TRBV7-9 and TRBJ2-1; D not certain. Germline V gives CDR1 SEHNR, CDR2 FQNEAQ (reference sequence). Between the trimmed V and J ends, which lost 5 bases and 3 bases, there was a span of 5 bases. This CDR3 spans 12 amino acids. CDR3 in DNA: TGTGCCAGCAGCCCGGGCTACAATGAGCAGTTCTTC. Its translation is CASSPGYNEQFF.

This clone was observed many times. The CDR3 here is CSARVGVLEKLFF. DNA of the CDR3: TGCAGTGCTAGGGTCGGGGTTTTGGAAAAACTGTTTTTT. The V and J genes are TRBV20-1 and TRBJ1-4, with unresolved D. CDR3 length: 13 amino acids. The ends were cut back, 3 bases at V and 8 bases at J, with 13 bases in the middle. From germline, CDR1 is DFQATT and CDR2 SNEGSKA (reference sequence).

The chain employs TRBV2 and TRBJ2-3; 13 nucleotides match TRBD2. The J segment lost 5 bases and the V segment lost 1 base, leaving 12 bases of the junction unmatched. CDR1 and CDR2 from the germline V gene are SNHLY and FYNNEI. The CDR3 spans 19 residues. The CDR3 bases are TGTGCCAGCAGTGAAGATCGGCCCTCCACTAGCGGGGGGGAAGATACGCAGTATTTT. This sequence encodes CASSEDRPSTSGGEDTQYF.

This clone has a count of ten or more. The chain recombines TRBV30 with TRBJ1-2; possible D gene TRBD1, 5 bases. V was cut by 0 bases and J by 2 bases, with 10 bases left in between. Germline-derived CDR1 and CDR2 are GTSNPN and SVGIG (reference sequence). The CDR3 totals 14 residues. CDR3 nucleotides: TGTGCCTGGAGTGTTGGGGGGACGAACTATGGCTACACCTTC. Protein product: CAWSVGGTNYGYTF.

This clone was detected many times. This rearrangement joins TRBV3-1 to TRBJ1-4; a weak D match, TRBD1 (5 bases). With 3 bases removed from V and 5 bases from J, the gap between germline ends came to 13 bases. This CDR3 region has 15 residues. Germline V gene sequence: CDR1 LGHDT, CDR2 YNNKEL (reference sequence). The CDR3 DNA sequence: TGTGCCAGCAGCCAGTCGGCAGGGAAAAATGAAAAACTGTTTTTT. It translates to CASSQSAGKNEKLFF.

The chain recombines TRBV19 with TRBJ1-2, with 8 bases matching TRBD1. V lost 3 bases and J lost 5; bases outside the gene matches: 2. The V gene's germline CDR1 is LNHDA and CDR2 SQIVND (reference sequence). The CDR3 extends over 13 amino acids. The CDR3 protein is CASSIDRGYGYTF. The CDR3 DNA follows: TGTGCCAGTAGTATTGACAGGGGTTATGGCTACACCTTC.

This clone was recorded many times. The chain couples TRBV18 to TRBJ2-7; 8 bases match TRBD2. The germline V gene has CDR1 KGHSH and CDR2 LQKENI. CDR3 length: 14 amino acids. The junction had 6 bases not matched to a gene; V was cut back by 2 bases and J by 6 bases. As DNA, the CDR3 is TGTGCCAGCTCACCAACTGGACTAGCTTCCGAGCAGTACTTC. Translation gives CASSPTGLASEQYF.